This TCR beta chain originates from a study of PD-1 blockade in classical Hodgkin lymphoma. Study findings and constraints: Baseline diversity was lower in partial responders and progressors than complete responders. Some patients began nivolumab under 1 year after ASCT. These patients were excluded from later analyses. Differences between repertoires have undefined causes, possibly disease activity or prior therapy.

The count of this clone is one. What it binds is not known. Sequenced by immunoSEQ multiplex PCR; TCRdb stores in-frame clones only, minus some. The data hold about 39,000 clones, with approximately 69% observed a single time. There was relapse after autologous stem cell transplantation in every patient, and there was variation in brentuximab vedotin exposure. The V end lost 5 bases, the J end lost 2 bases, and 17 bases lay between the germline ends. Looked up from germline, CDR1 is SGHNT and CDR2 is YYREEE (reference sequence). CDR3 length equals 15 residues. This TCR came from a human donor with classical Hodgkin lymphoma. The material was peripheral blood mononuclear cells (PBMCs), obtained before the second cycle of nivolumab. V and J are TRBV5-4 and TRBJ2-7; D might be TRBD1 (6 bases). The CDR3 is CASSLDSPDTYEQYF. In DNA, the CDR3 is TGTGCCAGCAGTCTGGACAGTCCAGACACCTACGAGCAGTACTTC.